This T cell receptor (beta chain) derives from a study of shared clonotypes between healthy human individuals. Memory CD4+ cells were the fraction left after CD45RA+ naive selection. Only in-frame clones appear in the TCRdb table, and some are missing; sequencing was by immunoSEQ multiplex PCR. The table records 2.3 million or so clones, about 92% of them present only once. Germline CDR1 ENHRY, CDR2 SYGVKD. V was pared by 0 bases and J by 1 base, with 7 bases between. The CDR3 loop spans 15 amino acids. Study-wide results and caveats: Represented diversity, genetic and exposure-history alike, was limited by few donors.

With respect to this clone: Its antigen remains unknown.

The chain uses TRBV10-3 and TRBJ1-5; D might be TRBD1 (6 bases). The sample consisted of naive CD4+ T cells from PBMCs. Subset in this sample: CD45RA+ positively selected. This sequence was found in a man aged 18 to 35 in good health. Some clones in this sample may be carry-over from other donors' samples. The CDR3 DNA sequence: TGTGCCATCAGTGAGTCCGGACAGAGCAATCAGCCCCAGCATTTT. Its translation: CAISESGQSNQPQHF.